The rows below give T cell receptor beta chains drawn from one sample of a study of blood T cell repertoires in COVID-19. The protocol was immunoSEQ multiplex PCR, while the TCRdb copy is restricted to in-frame clones and leaves out a portion. In the table there are 53,000 or so clones, around nine tenths of which are singletons. Material: peripheral blood. Receptors originate from a man aged 35-49 years with acute or convalescent COVID-19. Each CDR3 is given with its conserved first and last residue. The D gene is left open where the match is weak. Clone sizes are given selectively: once, few, many, or a class where the clone is expanded.

V gene: TRBV6-4
clone size: NA
J gene: TRBJ1-2
D gene: NA
CDR3 DNA: TGTGCCAGCAGCGAGGGCCCGAGTGGCTACACCTTC
CDR3 protein: CASSEGPSGYTF

V gene: TRBV4-3
clone size: NA
J gene: TRBJ2-3
D gene: TRBD2
CDR3 DNA: TGCGCCAGCAGCCAAGCCGGAGCGGGGACAGATACGCAGTATTTT
CDR3 protein: CASSQAGAGTDTQYF

V gene: TRBV11-2
clone size: NA
J gene: TRBJ2-5
D gene: TRBD2
CDR3 DNA: TGTGCCAGCAGCTTAGGGCTAGCGGGGTTAGGAACCCAGTACTTC
CDR3 protein: CASSLGLAGLGTQYF

V gene: TRBV10-2
clone size: NA
J gene: TRBJ2-7
D gene: TRBD2
CDR3 DNA: TGCGCCAGCAGTGAGAAAGGACTAGTGGTGGGGGAGCAGTACTTC
CDR3 protein: CASSEKGLVVGEQYF

V gene: TRBV7-3
clone size: NA
J gene: TRBJ1-1
D gene: TRBD1
CDR3 DNA: TGTGCCAGCAGCTTACAGGGGGCTAGCACTGAAGCTTTCTTT
CDR3 protein: CASSLQGASTEAFF

V gene: TRBV24-1
clone size: NA
J gene: TRBJ1-1
D gene: TRBD1
CDR3 DNA: TGTGCCACCAGTGGCCAGGGGGGCACTGAAGCTTTCTTT
CDR3 protein: CATSGQGGTEAFF

V gene: TRBV2
clone size: NA
J gene: TRBJ2-4
D gene: TRBD2
CDR3 DNA: TGTGCCAGCAGTGATCAAGCGGGGGGCATTCAGTACTTC
CDR3 protein: CASSDQAGGIQYF

V gene: TRBV14
clone size: NA
J gene: TRBJ2-2
D gene: NA
CDR3 DNA: TGTGCCAGCAGCCAAGACGCGGTGAACACCGGGGAGCTGTTTTTT
CDR3 protein: CASSQDAVNTGELFF

V gene: TRBV30
clone size: NA
J gene: TRBJ2-1
D gene: NA
CDR3 DNA: TGTGCCTGGAGTAGAGTTGAGCAGTTCTTC
CDR3 protein: CAWSRVEQFF

V gene: TRBV29-1
clone size: NA
J gene: TRBJ2-3
D gene: NA
CDR3 DNA: TGCAGCGTTGGACACACAGATACGCAGTATTTT
CDR3 protein: CSVGHTDTQYF

V gene: TRBV19
clone size: NA
J gene: TRBJ2-4
D gene: TRBD1
CDR3 DNA: TGTGCCAGTACTTCCACTATTTCAGGGGGCGTCATAGCCAAAAACATTCAGTACTTC
CDR3 protein: CASTSTISGGVIAKNIQYF

V gene: TRBV9
clone size: NA
J gene: TRBJ2-5
D gene: TRBD2
CDR3 DNA: TGTGCCAGCAGGCGAAGTGGCGGGAGGAGGCTAGGGGCCCAAGAGACCCAGTACTTC
CDR3 protein: CASRRSGGRRLGAQETQYF

V gene: TRBV6-5
clone size: NA
J gene: TRBJ1-2
D gene: TRBD1
CDR3 DNA: TGTGCCAGCAGTACAGGACAGGGCTACGGCTACACCTTC
CDR3 protein: CASSTGQGYGYTF

V gene: TRBV19
clone size: NA
J gene: TRBJ1-5
D gene: NA
CDR3 DNA: TGTGCCAGTAGTATCAGGGCAGAAAATCAGCCCCAGCATTTT
CDR3 protein: CASSIRAENQPQHF

V gene: TRBV7-9
clone size: NA
J gene: TRBJ2-7
D gene: NA
CDR3 DNA: TGTGCCAGCAGCTTAGATGGTAGGGGAGGCGAGCAGTACTTC
CDR3 protein: CASSLDGRGGEQYF

V gene: TRBV7-9
clone size: NA
J gene: TRBJ2-3
D gene: NA
CDR3 DNA: TGTGCCAGCAGCCCCCAACCGGGCACAGATACGCAGTATTTT
CDR3 protein: CASSPQPGTDTQYF

V gene: TRBV14
clone size: NA
J gene: TRBJ2-1
D gene: TRBD2
CDR3 DNA: TGTGCCAGCAGCCAGAGCGGGGCTAGGGATGAGCAGTTCTTC
CDR3 protein: CASSQSGARDEQFF

V gene: TRBV19
clone size: NA
J gene: TRBJ2-1
D gene: TRBD2
CDR3 DNA: TGTGCCAGTGGGGGACTAGCGGGAGGATACAATGAGCAGTTCTTC
CDR3 protein: CASGGLAGGYNEQFF

V gene: TRBV6-2/TRBV6-3
clone size: once
J gene: TRBJ2-1
D gene: TRBD2
CDR3 DNA: TGTGCCAGCAGTGGGAAGGGAAAAGCGGGGTACTCCTACAATGAGCAGTTCTTC
CDR3 protein: CASSGKGKAGYSYNEQFF

V gene: TRBV11-3
clone size: NA
J gene: TRBJ2-1
D gene: TRBD2
CDR3 DNA: TGTGCCAGCAGCTTAGAGACTAGCGGGAGGGGCTACAATGAGCAGTTCTTC
CDR3 protein: CASSLETSGRGYNEQFF

V gene: TRBV2
clone size: NA
J gene: TRBJ1-5
D gene: NA
CDR3 DNA: TGTGCCAGCAGTGGCCGGAGTGCGGGTCAGCCCCAGCATTTT
CDR3 protein: CASSGRSAGQPQHF

V gene: TRBV7-2
clone size: NA
J gene: TRBJ2-1
D gene: TRBD2
CDR3 DNA: TGTGCCAGCAGCCGTCTTCGGATGGCGGGAGGGCCGGATGAGCAGTTCTTC
CDR3 protein: CASSRLRMAGGPDEQFF

V gene: TRBV7-2
clone size: NA
J gene: TRBJ1-1
D gene: NA
CDR3 DNA: TGTGCCAGCAGCTTAGTTTTAGGAGGGACTGAAGCTTTCTTT
CDR3 protein: CASSLVLGGTEAFF

V gene: TRBV25-1
clone size: NA
J gene: TRBJ2-2
D gene: NA
CDR3 DNA: TGTGCCAGTATTAACGGTACTAACACCGGGGAGCTGTTTTTT
CDR3 protein: CASINGTNTGELFF

V gene: TRBV6-5
clone size: NA
J gene: TRBJ2-1
D gene: TRBD2
CDR3 DNA: TGTGCCAGCAGGACTAGCGGGAGAGGTACTGAGCAGTTCTTC
CDR3 protein: CASRTSGRGTEQFF

V gene: TRBV6-2/TRBV6-3
clone size: NA
J gene: TRBJ2-2
D gene: TRBD2
CDR3 DNA: TGTGCCAGCAGTTACTCGGACAACCTACTAGCGGGAGTCGGAACCGGGGAGCTGTTTTTT
CDR3 protein: CASSYSDNLLAGVGTGELFF

V gene: TRBV10-3
clone size: NA
J gene: TRBJ2-7
D gene: NA
CDR3 DNA: TGTGCCATCAGTGAGTCGGTACTGGGGGGCGAGCAGTACTTC
CDR3 protein: CAISESVLGGEQYF

V gene: TRBV5-1
clone size: NA
J gene: TRBJ2-5
D gene: NA
CDR3 DNA: TGCGCCAGCAGCTTGGCCTTGAGCAAGGAGGAGACCCAGTACTTC
CDR3 protein: CASSLALSKEETQYF

V gene: TRBV11-3
clone size: NA
J gene: TRBJ2-1
D gene: NA
CDR3 DNA: TGTGCCAGCAGTCTCGGGCGGGGCTCCTACAATGAGCAGTTCTTC
CDR3 protein: CASSLGRGSYNEQFF

V gene: TRBV6-5
clone size: NA
J gene: TRBJ2-7
D gene: TRBD1
CDR3 DNA: TGTGCCAGCAGTAAGTCGCGACAGGGAAACCACGAGCAGTACTTC
CDR3 protein: CASSKSRQGNHEQYF

V gene: TRBV6-2/TRBV6-3
clone size: NA
J gene: TRBJ2-5
D gene: TRBD2
CDR3 DNA: TGTGCCAGCAGCGGACTAGCGGGAGGCCGGGAGACCCAGTACTTC
CDR3 protein: CASSGLAGGRETQYF

V gene: TRBV19
clone size: few
J gene: TRBJ2-2
D gene: TRBD1
CDR3 DNA: TGTGCCAGTAGTCGGGACAGGGGTAACGGGGAGCTGTTTTTT
CDR3 protein: CASSRDRGNGELFF

V gene: TRBV5-6
clone size: NA
J gene: TRBJ2-2
D gene: NA
CDR3 DNA: TGTGCCAGCAGCTTGCGGCGGGGTATAGGCGGGGAGCTGTTTTTT
CDR3 protein: CASSLRRGIGGELFF

V gene: TRBV12-3/TRBV12-4
clone size: few
J gene: TRBJ1-2
D gene: TRBD1
CDR3 DNA: TGTGCCAGCAGCTTAACAGGGGAGGGCTACACCTTC
CDR3 protein: CASSLTGEGYTF

V gene: TRBV7-9
clone size: NA
J gene: TRBJ2-5
D gene: NA
CDR3 DNA: TGTGCCAGCAGCTCCTACGAGACCCAGTACTTC
CDR3 protein: CASSSYETQYF

V gene: TRBV11-2
clone size: NA
J gene: TRBJ2-5
D gene: TRBD2
CDR3 DNA: TGTGCCAGCAGCCCGCCGACTAGCGAGGGAGCCACCCAGTACTTC
CDR3 protein: CASSPPTSEGATQYF

V gene: TRBV6-1
clone size: NA
J gene: TRBJ2-2
D gene: NA
CDR3 DNA: TGTGCCAGCAGTGAGGGCTCGAACACCGGGGAGCTGTTTTTT
CDR3 protein: CASSEGSNTGELFF

V gene: TRBV4-1
clone size: NA
J gene: TRBJ2-3
D gene: NA
CDR3 DNA: TGCGCCAGCAGCCAAGATATAGGGGCAGATACGCAGTATTTT
CDR3 protein: CASSQDIGADTQYF

V gene: TRBV6-1
clone size: NA
J gene: TRBJ1-2
D gene: TRBD1
CDR3 DNA: TGTGCCAGCAGTCGGGCTACGGGGGACAGGGGTTTAGGAACCTTC
CDR3 protein: CASSRATGDRGLGTF

V gene: TRBV25-1
clone size: NA
J gene: TRBJ1-2
D gene: NA
CDR3 DNA: TGTGCCAGCAGTGAACCGGTCGGTGGCTACACCTTC
CDR3 protein: CASSEPVGGYTF

V gene: TRBV27
clone size: NA
J gene: TRBJ2-2
D gene: NA
CDR3 DNA: TGTGCCAGCAATTCACGGAGGATTAACACCGGGGAGCTGTTTTTT
CDR3 protein: CASNSRRINTGELFF

V gene: TRBV2
clone size: NA
J gene: TRBJ2-3
D gene: NA
CDR3 DNA: TGTGCCAGCCTCCAGGGGTGGGACACAGATACGCAGTATTTT
CDR3 protein: CASLQGWDTDTQYF

V gene: TRBV3-1/TRBV3-2
clone size: NA
J gene: TRBJ2-3
D gene: TRBD2
CDR3 DNA: TGTGCCAGCAGCCGGCTAGCGGGAGGGACAGATACGCAGTATTTT
CDR3 protein: CASSRLAGGTDTQYF

V gene: TRBV10-3
clone size: NA
J gene: TRBJ2-7
D gene: NA
CDR3 DNA: TGTGCCATCAGTGGCGGGACCTACGAGCAGTACTTC
CDR3 protein: CAISGGTYEQYF

V gene: TRBV9
clone size: NA
J gene: TRBJ1-6
D gene: TRBD1
CDR3 DNA: TGTGCCAGCAGCTCAGACAGGGGTTATTCACCCCTCCACTTT
CDR3 protein: CASSSDRGYSPLHF

V gene: TRBV30
clone size: once
J gene: TRBJ1-1
D gene: NA
CDR3 DNA: TGTGCCTGGAGTCCCCCATCGGGGGGTCACACTGAAGCTTTCTTT
CDR3 protein: CAWSPPSGGHTEAFF

V gene: TRBV5-6
clone size: NA
J gene: TRBJ1-6
D gene: TRBD1
CDR3 DNA: TGTGCCAGCAGCTTGGGGGGACAGCCGAATTCACCCCTCCACTTT
CDR3 protein: CASSLGGQPNSPLHF

V gene: TRBV30
clone size: NA
J gene: TRBJ1-6
D gene: NA
CDR3 DNA: TGTGCCGGTACCCGGACAGATAATTCACCCCTCCACTTT
CDR3 protein: CAGTRTDNSPLHF

V gene: TRBV11-2
clone size: NA
J gene: TRBJ1-1
D gene: NA
CDR3 DNA: TGTGCCAGCAGCTTATACCCCCTAGAAGCTTTCTTT
CDR3 protein: CASSLYPLEAFF

V gene: TRBV6-5
clone size: once
J gene: TRBJ2-7
D gene: TRBD1
CDR3 DNA: TGTGCCAGCAGCCAGGGACAGCACGAGCAGTACTTC
CDR3 protein: CASSQGQHEQYF

V gene: TRBV7-9
clone size: NA
J gene: TRBJ1-1
D gene: NA
CDR3 DNA: TGTGCCAGCAGCCTAAATTCGGGCACTGAAGCTTTCTTT
CDR3 protein: CASSLNSGTEAFF

V gene: TRBV7-2
clone size: NA
J gene: TRBJ1-3
D gene: TRBD1
CDR3 DNA: TGTGCCAGCAGCCCCCCCGGACAGGCGAGAAACACCATATATTTT
CDR3 protein: CASSPPGQARNTIYF

V gene: TRBV12-3/TRBV12-4
clone size: NA
J gene: TRBJ1-2
D gene: NA
CDR3 DNA: TGTGCCAGCAGTTTGAGGGAAACATATGGCTACACCTTC
CDR3 protein: CASSLRETYGYTF

V gene: TRBV12-5
clone size: NA
J gene: TRBJ2-3
D gene: TRBD2
CDR3 DNA: TGTGCTAGTGGTTTCCCCCGGACTAGTACAGATACGCAGTATTTT
CDR3 protein: CASGFPRTSTDTQYF

V gene: TRBV28
clone size: NA
J gene: TRBJ2-1
D gene: NA
CDR3 DNA: TGTGCCAGCAGCCTTCCAGGTGGAGCGGTCTCCTACAATGAGCAGTTCTTC
CDR3 protein: CASSLPGGAVSYNEQFF

V gene: TRBV30
clone size: NA
J gene: TRBJ1-5
D gene: NA
CDR3 DNA: TGTGCCTGGAGTGTACTGGGGGGGAGTCAGCCCCAGCATTTT
CDR3 protein: CAWSVLGGSQPQHF

V gene: TRBV4-2
clone size: NA
J gene: TRBJ2-1
D gene: TRBD2
CDR3 DNA: TGTGCCAGCAGCCAAGTCGGGCTAGCGGGAAACAATGAGCAGTTCTTC
CDR3 protein: CASSQVGLAGNNEQFF

V gene: TRBV18
clone size: NA
J gene: TRBJ2-7
D gene: NA
CDR3 DNA: TGTGCCAGCTCACCAAACGGGGCCTACGAGCAGTACTTC
CDR3 protein: CASSPNGAYEQYF

V gene: TRBV19
clone size: once
J gene: TRBJ1-5
D gene: TRBD1
CDR3 DNA: TGTGCCAGTAGAAAGGACAGGACATATAGCAATCAGCCCCAGCATTTT
CDR3 protein: CASRKDRTYSNQPQHF